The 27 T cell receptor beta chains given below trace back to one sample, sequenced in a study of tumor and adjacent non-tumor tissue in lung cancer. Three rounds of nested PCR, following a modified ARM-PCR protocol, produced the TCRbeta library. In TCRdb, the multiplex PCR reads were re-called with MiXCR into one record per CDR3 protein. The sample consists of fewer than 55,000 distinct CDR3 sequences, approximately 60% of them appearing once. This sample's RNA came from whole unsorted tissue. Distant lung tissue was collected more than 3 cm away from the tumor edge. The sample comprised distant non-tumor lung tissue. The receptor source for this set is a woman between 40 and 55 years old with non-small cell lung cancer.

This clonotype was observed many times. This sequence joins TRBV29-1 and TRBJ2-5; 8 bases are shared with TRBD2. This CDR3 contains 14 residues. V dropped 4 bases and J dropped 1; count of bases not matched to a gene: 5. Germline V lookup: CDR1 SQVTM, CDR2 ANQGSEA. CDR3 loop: CSVAGGESQETQYF. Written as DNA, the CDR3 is TGCAGCGTTGCGGGGGGGGAGAGCCAAGAGACCCAGTACTTC.

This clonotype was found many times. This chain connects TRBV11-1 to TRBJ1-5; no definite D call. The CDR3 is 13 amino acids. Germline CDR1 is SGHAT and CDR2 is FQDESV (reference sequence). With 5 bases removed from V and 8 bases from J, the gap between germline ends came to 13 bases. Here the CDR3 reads CASSKNNGEPQHF. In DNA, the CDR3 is TGTGCCAGCAGCAAAAACAACGGGGAGCCCCAGCATTTT.

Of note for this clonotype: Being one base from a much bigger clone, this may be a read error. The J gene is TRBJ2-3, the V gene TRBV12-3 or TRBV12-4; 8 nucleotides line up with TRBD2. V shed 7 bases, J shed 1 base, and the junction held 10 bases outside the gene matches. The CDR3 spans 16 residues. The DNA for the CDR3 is TGTGCCAGCAATTACCGGGAGGGCCGTGGCACAGATACGCAGTATTTT. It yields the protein CASNYREGRGTDTQYF.

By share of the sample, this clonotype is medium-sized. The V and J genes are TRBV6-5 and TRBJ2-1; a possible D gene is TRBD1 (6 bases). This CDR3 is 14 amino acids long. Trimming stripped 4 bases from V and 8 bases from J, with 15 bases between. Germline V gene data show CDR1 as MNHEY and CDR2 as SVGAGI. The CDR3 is CASSFQQGWDEQFF. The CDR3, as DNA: TGTGCCAGCAGTTTCCAACAGGGTTGGGATGAGCAGTTCTTC.

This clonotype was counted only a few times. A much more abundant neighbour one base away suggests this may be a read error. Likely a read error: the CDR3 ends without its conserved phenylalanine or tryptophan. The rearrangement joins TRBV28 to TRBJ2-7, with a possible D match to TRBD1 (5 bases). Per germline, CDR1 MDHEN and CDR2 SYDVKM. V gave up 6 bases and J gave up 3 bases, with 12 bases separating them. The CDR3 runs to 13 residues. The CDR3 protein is CASRPQGLYEQYL. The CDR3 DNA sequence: TGTGCCAGCAGGCCCCAGGGCCTCTACGAGCAGTACCTC.

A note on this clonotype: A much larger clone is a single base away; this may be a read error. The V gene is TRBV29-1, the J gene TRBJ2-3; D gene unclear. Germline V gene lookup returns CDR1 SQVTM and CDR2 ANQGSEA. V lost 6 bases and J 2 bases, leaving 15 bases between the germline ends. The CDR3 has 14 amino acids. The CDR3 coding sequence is TGCAGCGTCCTTCGTCTTCGATACACAGATACGCAGTATTTT. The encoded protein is CSVLRLRYTDTQYF.

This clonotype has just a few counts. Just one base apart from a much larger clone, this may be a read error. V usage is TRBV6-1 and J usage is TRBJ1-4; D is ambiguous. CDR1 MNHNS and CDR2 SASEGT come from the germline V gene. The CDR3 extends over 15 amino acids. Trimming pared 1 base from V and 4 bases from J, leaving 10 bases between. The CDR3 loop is CASSEVCKHNEKLFF. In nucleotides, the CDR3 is TGTGCCAGCAGTGAAGTGTGCAAACATAATGAAAAACTGTTTTTT.

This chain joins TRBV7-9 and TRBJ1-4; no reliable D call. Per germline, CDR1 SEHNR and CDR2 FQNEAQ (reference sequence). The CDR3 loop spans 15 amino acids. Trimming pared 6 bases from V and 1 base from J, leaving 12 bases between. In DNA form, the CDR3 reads TGTGCCAGCAGTCAGGAGCGGGGAACTAATGAAAAACTGTTTTTT. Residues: CASSQERGTNEKLFF.

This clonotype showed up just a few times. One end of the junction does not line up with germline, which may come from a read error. The CDR3 DNA follows: TGTGCTAGCAGTCAGACTAGCGGGGGAAATGAGCAGTTCTTC. Its translation: CASSQTSGGNEQFF. The V and J genes are TRBV7-8 and TRBJ2-1, with 12 bases lining up with TRBD2. CDR3 size: 14 residues. Germline V gives CDR1 SGHVS, CDR2 FQNEAQ.

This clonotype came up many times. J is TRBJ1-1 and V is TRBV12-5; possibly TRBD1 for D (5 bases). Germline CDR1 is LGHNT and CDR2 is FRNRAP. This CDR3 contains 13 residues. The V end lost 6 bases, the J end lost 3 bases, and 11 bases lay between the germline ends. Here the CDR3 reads CASGSLGDTEAFF. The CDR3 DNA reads TGTGCTAGTGGATCCCTGGGGGACACTGAAGCTTTCTTT.

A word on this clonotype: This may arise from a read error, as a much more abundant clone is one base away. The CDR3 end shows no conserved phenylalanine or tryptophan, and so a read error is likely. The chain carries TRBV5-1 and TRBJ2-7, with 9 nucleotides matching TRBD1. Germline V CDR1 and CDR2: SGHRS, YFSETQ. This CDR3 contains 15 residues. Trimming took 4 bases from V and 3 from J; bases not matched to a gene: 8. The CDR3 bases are TGCGCCAGCAGCCCTGGGAGGGACAGGGACTACGAGCAGTACTTA. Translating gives CASSPGRDRDYEQYL.

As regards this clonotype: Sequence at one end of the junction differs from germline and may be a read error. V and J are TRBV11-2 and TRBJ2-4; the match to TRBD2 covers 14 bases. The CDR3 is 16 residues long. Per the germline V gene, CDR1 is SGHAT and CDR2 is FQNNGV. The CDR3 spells CASSPLTSGRGNVQYF. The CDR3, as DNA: TGTGCCAGCAGCCCTCTGACTAGCGGGAGGGGCAACGTTCAGTACTTT.

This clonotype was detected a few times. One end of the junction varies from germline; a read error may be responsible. As DNA, the CDR3 is TGTGCCAACAGCACAGGCACTGGCGGAGCCTACGAGCAGTACTTC. Its translation: CANSTGTGGAYEQYF. The chain is built from TRBV11-2 and TRBJ2-7; D perhaps matches TRBD1 (5 bases). The CDR3 runs 15 residues. Germline V gene sequence: CDR1 SGHAT, CDR2 FQNNGV.

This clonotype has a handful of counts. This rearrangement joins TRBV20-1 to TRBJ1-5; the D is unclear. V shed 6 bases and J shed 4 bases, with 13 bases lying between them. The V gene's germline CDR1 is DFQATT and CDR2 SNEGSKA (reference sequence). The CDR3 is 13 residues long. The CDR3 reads CSAPLEGNQPQHF. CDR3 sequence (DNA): TGCAGTGCCCCCTTGGAGGGAAATCAGCCCCAGCATTTT.

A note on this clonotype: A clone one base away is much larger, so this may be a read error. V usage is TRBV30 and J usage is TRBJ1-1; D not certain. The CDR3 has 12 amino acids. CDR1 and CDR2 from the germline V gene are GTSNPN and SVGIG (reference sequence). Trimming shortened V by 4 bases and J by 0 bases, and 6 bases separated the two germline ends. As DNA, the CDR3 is TGTGCCTGGATGTATATGAACACTGAAGCTTTCTTT. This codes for CAWMYMNTEAFF.

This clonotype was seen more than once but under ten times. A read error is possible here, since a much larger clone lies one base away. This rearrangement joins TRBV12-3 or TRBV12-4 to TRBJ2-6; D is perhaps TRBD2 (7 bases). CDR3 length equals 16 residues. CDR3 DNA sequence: TGTGCCAGCACCCCAAATGCGGGGGCTGGGGTCAACGTCCTGACTTTC. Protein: CASTPNAGAGVNVLTF.

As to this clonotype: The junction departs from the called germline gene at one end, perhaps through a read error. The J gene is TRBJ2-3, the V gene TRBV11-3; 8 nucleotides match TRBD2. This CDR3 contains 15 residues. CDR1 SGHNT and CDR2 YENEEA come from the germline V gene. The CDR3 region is CASSPGLAGQDRQYF. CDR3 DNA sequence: TGTGCCAGCAGCCCCGGACTAGCAGGGCAAGATAGGCAGTATTTT.

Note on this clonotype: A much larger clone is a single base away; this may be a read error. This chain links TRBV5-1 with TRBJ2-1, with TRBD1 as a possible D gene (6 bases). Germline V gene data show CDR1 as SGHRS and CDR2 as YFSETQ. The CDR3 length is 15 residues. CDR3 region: CASSPGQIPYNDQFF. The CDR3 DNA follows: TGCGCCAGCAGCCCAGGACAGATACCCTACAATGATCAGTTCTTC. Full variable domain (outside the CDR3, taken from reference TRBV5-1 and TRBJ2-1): KAGVTQTPRYLIKTRGQQVTLSCSPISGHRSVSWYQQTPGQGLQFLFEYFSETQRNKGNFPGRFSGRQFSNSRSEMNVSTLELGDSALYLCASSPGQIPYNDQFFGPGTRLTVL.

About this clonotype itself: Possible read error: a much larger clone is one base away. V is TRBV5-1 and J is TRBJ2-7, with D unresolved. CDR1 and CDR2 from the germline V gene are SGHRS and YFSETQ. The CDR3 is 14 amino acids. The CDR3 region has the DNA TGCACCAGCAGCTTGGTGGCAGTAGGCTACGAGCAGTACTTC. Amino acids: CTSSLVAVGYEQYF.

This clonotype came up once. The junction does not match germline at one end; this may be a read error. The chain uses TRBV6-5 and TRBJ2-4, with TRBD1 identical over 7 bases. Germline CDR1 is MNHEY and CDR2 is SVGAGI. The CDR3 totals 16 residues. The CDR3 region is CASSPTALQGVDIQYF. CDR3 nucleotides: TGTGCCAGCAGTCCCACCGCTCTCCAGGGGGTCGACATTCAGTACTTT.

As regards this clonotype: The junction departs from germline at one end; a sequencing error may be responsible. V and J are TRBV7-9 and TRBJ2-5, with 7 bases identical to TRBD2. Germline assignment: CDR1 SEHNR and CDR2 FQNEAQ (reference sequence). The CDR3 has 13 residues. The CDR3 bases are TGTGTCAGCAGCCCGACTAGCCGGGAGACCCAGTACTTC. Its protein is CVSSPTSRETQYF.

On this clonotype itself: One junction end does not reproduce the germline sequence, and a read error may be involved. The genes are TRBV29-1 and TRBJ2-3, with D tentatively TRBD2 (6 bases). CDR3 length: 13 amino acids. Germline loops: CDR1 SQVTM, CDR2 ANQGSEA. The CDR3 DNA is TGCAGCGTTGTTGGCGGGGCCATAGATACGCAGTATTTC. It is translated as CSVVGGAIDTQYF.

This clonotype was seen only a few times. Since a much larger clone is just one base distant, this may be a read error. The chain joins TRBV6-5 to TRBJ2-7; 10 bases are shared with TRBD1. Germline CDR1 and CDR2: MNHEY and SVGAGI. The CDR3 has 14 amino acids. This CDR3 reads CVSSDRDRGGEQYF. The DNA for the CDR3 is TGTGTCAGCAGTGACCGGGACAGGGGTGGAGAGCAGTACTTC.

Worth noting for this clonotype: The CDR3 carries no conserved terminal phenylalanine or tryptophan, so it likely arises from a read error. CDR3 sequence reads: CASSFPQGLDSYEQYL. CDR3 nucleotides: TGTGCCAGCAGTTTCCCCCAGGGCCTTGATTCCTACGAGCAGTACTTA. V is TRBV28 and J is TRBJ2-7; D possibly corresponds to TRBD1 (5 bases). This CDR3 has 16 residues. CDR1 and CDR2 (germline): MDHEN, SYDVKM. V gave up 3 bases and J gave up 1 base, with 16 bases separating them.

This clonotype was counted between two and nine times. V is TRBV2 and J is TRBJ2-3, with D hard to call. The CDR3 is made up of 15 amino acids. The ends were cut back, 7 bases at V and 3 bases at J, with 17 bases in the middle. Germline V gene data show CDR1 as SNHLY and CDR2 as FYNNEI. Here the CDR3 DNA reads TGTGCCAGCACTAGAGACACTTTTAGAACAGATACGCAGTATTTT. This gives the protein CASTRDTFRTDTQYF.

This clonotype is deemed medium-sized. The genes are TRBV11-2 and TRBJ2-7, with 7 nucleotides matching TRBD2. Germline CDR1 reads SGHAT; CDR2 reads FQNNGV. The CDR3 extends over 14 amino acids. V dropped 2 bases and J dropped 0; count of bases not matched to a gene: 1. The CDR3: CASSLKRDSYEQYF. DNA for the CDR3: TGTGCCAGCAGCTTAAAGCGGGACTCCTACGAGCAGTACTTC.

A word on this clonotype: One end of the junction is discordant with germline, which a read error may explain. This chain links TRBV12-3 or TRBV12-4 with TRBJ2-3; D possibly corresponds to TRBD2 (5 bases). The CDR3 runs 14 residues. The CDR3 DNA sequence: TGTTCCAGCGGTTTAGGGTCGAACACAGATACGCAGTATTTT. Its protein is CSSGLGSNTDTQYF.